This is a list of T cell receptor beta chains from one sample in a study of T cells in Graves' hyperthyroidism and ophthalmopathy. TCRdb fed the multiplex PCR reads into MiXCR, producing one record per CDR3 protein. Of about 610,000 distinct CDR3 sequences in the sample, 16% were seen once. Sequenced input: blood. The receptor source for this set is a woman between 40 and 55 years old with Graves' ophthalmopathy. The CDR3 runs from the conserved cysteine through the conserved F or W. Fields, in order: clone size, V gene, J gene, D gene, CDR3 length, CDR3 protein, CDR3 DNA. A D gene is named only where the DNA matches it firmly. Clone size, where shown, is once, few, many, or a class for clones that have expanded.

>few|TRBV2|TRBJ2-2|-|12
CASRVGAKELFF
TGTGCCAGCAGGGTAGGGGCGAAGGAGCTGTTTTTT
>many|TRBV3-1|TRBJ1-1|-|14
CASSQQGGATEAFF
TGTGCCAGCAGCCAGCAGGGTGGCGCCACTGAAGCTTTCTTT
>many|TRBV30|TRBJ2-5|TRBD1|14
CAWSKRTGEETQYF
TGTGCCTGGAGTAAACGGACAGGCGAAGAGACCCAGTACTTC
>few|TRBV10-3|TRBJ2-1|TRBD2|18
CAISEAWTSGKSGNEQFF
TGTGCCATCAGTGAAGCCTGGACTAGCGGGAAGAGCGGTAATGAGCAGTTCTTC
>-|TRBV30|TRBJ1-3|-|16
CATDVGSTVSGNTIYF
TGTGCCACGGATGTGGGGAGTACCGTCTCTGGAAACACCATATATTTT
>few|TRBV20-1|TRBJ2-7|-|12
CSANQGSYEQYF
TGCAGTGCTAACCAGGGCTCCTACGAGCAGTACTTC
>-|TRBV19|TRBJ2-7|TRBD1|13
CASTSRTGDEQYF
TGTGCCAGTACCTCCCGGACAGGGGACGAGCAGTACTTC
>many|TRBV18|TRBJ1-1|-|15
CASSPPSNQVPEAFF
TGTGCCAGCTCACCACCTTCGAACCAGGTCCCTGAAGCTTTCTTT
>-|TRBV27|TRBJ2-5|-|13
CASYEKPPLAQYF
TGTGCCAGCTATGAGAAGCCCCCCTTGGCCCAGTACTTC
>-|TRBV12-3/TRBV12-4|TRBJ2-7|TRBD2|16
CASSSRGLAGYYEQYF
TGTGCCAGCAGTAGCCGCGGACTAGCCGGCTACTACGAGCAGTACTTC
>few|TRBV6-1|TRBJ1-1|-|13
CASSGFVVMEAFF
TGTGCCAGCAGTGGGTTCGTGGTTATGGAAGCTTTCTTT
>-|TRBV20-1|TRBJ2-3|-|14
CSALLPPSTDTQYF
TGCAGTGCTCTCCTACCCCCTAGCACAGATACGCAGTATTTT
>few|TRBV6-1|TRBJ2-3|-|15
CASSLGRVSTDTQYF
TGTGCCAGCAGCTTGGGCCGGGTGAGCACAGATACGCAGTATTTT
>many|TRBV6-1|TRBJ1-1|-|14
CASSSERTHTEAFF
TGTGCCAGCAGCTCCGAGAGGACCCACACTGAAGCTTTCTTT
>many|TRBV6-1|TRBJ2-3|TRBD2|16
CASSALAGGHKDTQYF
TGTGCCAGCAGTGCCCTAGCGGGGGGCCATAAAGATACGCAGTATTTT
>few|TRBV10-3|TRBJ2-1|TRBD2|15
CAISTLAGGYNEQFF
TGTGCCATCAGTACTCTAGCGGGAGGGTACAATGAGCAGTTCTTC
>few|TRBV9|TRBJ2-1|-|16
CASSVGGVGGNNEQFF
TGTGCCAGCAGCGTAGGAGGGGTGGGGGGTAACAATGAGCAGTTCTTC
>-|TRBV4-1|TRBJ1-4|-|14
CASSQDTALYKLFF
TGCGCCAGCAGCCAAGATACCGCACTGTATAAACTGTTTTTT
>-|TRBV6-4|TRBJ2-2|TRBD1|14
CASSNTGATGELFF
TGTGCCAGCTCCAATACAGGGGCCACCGGGGAGCTGTTTTTT
>many|TRBV11-2|TRBJ2-1|-|16
CASSLRADETPNEQFF
TGTGCCAGCAGCTTAAGGGCGGACGAAACCCCCAATGAGCAGTTCTTC
>-|TRBV20-1|TRBJ2-3|-|16
CSATPSPATSTDTQYF
TGCAGTGCTACCCCCTCTCCAGCGACCAGCACAGATACGCAGTATTTT
>once|TRBV12-3/TRBV12-4|TRBJ1-5|TRBD1|15
CASSKDRGSGQPQHF
TGTGCCAGCAGTAAAGACAGGGGTTCAGGACAGCCCCAGCATTTT
>many|TRBV2|TRBJ2-1|TRBD2|14
CASSRLAGVNEQFF
TGTGCCAGCAGTAGACTAGCGGGAGTTAATGAGCAGTTCTTC
>-|TRBV29-1|TRBJ2-1|TRBD1|14
CSVASLTGTYEQFF
TGCAGCGTTGCTTCTTTGACAGGGACCTACGAGCAGTTCTTC
>-|TRBV25-1|TRBJ2-2|-|14
CASRPSRDTGELFF
TGTGCCAGCAGGCCAAGCAGGGACACCGGGGAGCTGTTTTTT
>many|TRBV4-1|TRBJ2-5|-|16
CASRQGLGQNQETQYF
TGCGCCAGCAGACAGGGCTTAGGACAGAACCAAGAGACCCAGTACTTC
>many|TRBV27|TRBJ1-1|TRBD1|20
CASSLRVFGTENIMNTEAFF
TGTGCCAGCAGTTTACGGGTATTCGGGACAGAAAATATCATGAACACTGAAGCTTTCTTT
>many|TRBV20-1|TRBJ1-5|-|15
CSARDALWRNQPQHF
TGCAGTGCTAGAGATGCGTTGTGGAGGAATCAGCCCCAGCATTTT
>many|TRBV2|TRBJ1-4|-|16
CASSEAGVGTNEKLFF
TGTGCCAGCAGTGAAGCCGGGGTTGGGACTAATGAAAAACTGTTTTTT
>many|TRBV3-1|TRBJ2-7|TRBD1|14
CASSQKGASYEQYF
TGTGCCAGCAGTCAAAAGGGGGCGAGCTACGAGCAGTACTTC
>few|TRBV24-1|TRBJ2-5|-|15
CATSDLDQNQETQYF
TGTGCCACCAGTGATTTGGATCAGAACCAAGAGACCCAGTACTTC
>few|TRBV20-1|TRBJ2-7|-|14
CSARDGSDPGEQYF
TGCAGTGCTAGGGACGGAAGCGATCCTGGGGAGCAGTACTTC
>few|TRBV5-1|TRBJ1-4|-|15
CASSLYGRGEEKLFF
TGCGCCAGCAGCTTGTATGGGAGGGGTGAGGAAAAACTGTTTTTT